The rows below give T cell receptor beta chains drawn from one sample of a study of T cells in Graves' hyperthyroidism and ophthalmopathy. TCRdb independently ran MiXCR on the multiplex PCR reads; one entry per CDR3 protein. The data show approximately 590,000 distinct CDR3 sequences, 15% to 18% seen once. Specimen: blood. The receptors were sampled from a woman aged 25-40 years with Graves' hyperthyroidism. Each CDR3 is given with its conserved first and last residue. The order of the fields is CDR3 length, D gene, V gene, J gene, clone size, CDR3 DNA, CDR3 protein. D genes are given only for firm matches. Size is stated for part of the rows, as once, few or many counts, or as a class when the clone is expanded.

>12|-|TRBV19|TRBJ2-3|-
TGTGCCTCCGTCGGGGGCGCAGATACGCAGTATTTT
CASVGGADTQYF
>15|-|TRBV5-4|TRBJ2-2|-
TGTGCCAGCAGCTTAGGCTCAGGGGTGGGCGGGGAGCTGTTTTTT
CASSLGSGVGGELFF
>22|TRBD1|TRBV27|TRBJ1-5|few
TGTGCCAGCAGGGTGAGAGGACAGGGGGCTAAGGGGGTTCCTTATAGCAATCAGCCCCAGCATTTT
CASRVRGQGAKGVPYSNQPQHF
>14|TRBD1|TRBV2|TRBJ1-1|many
TGTGCCAGAAGGCAGGGGGCTCGGAACACTGAAGCTTTCTTT
CARRQGARNTEAFF
>15|-|TRBV6-5|TRBJ2-3|few
TGTGCCAGCAGTTACGAAGGACTCACCACAGATACGCAGTATTTT
CASSYEGLTTDTQYF
>15|-|TRBV7-2|TRBJ1-6|many
TGTGCCAGCAGCTTAACTCATCTCTATAATTCACCCCTCCACTTT
CASSLTHLYNSPLHF
>14|-|TRBV6-1|TRBJ1-5|many
TGTGCCACAAGGGGTTCTCTTATGAATCAGCCCCAGCATTTT
CATRGSLMNQPQHF
>13|-|TRBV13|TRBJ2-3|many
TGTGCCAGCAGCCCACGACTGACAGATACGCAGTATTTT
CASSPRLTDTQYF
>14|-|TRBV5-1|TRBJ1-2|many
TGCGCCAGCAGCTTCCCGGGGGTGAACTATGGCTACACCTTC
CASSFPGVNYGYTF
>14|TRBD2|TRBV6-6|TRBJ2-7|many
TGTGCCAGCAGTTACAAGCGGGAGTCCTACGAGCAGTACTTC
CASSYKRESYEQYF
>15|TRBD2|TRBV20-1|TRBJ2-3|many
TGCAGTGCTAGAGAGCCTAGCGGGGGAGTACATACGCAGTATTTT
CSAREPSGGVHTQYF
>11|-|TRBV6-2/TRBV6-3|TRBJ2-3|many
TGTGCCAGCAGTAGGTCGGTTACGCAGTATTTT
CASSRSVTQYF
>11|-|TRBV12-3/TRBV12-4|TRBJ2-7|many
TGTGCCAGCAGTTTACGTGCAGAGCAGTACTTC
CASSLRAEQYF
>15|-|TRBV28|TRBJ2-4|many
TGTGCCAGCAGTTTTCGGGGCGGAGGCGAAAACATTCAGTACTTC
CASSFRGGGENIQYF
>10|-|TRBV2|TRBJ1-2|many
TGTGCCAGCAACGTTTATGGCTACACCTTC
CASNVYGYTF
>13|-|TRBV27|TRBJ1-2|few
TGTGCCAGCAGTTTAGTGCCGACCTATGGCTACACCTTC
CASSLVPTYGYTF
>15|-|TRBV4-2|TRBJ2-3|-
TGTGCCAGCAGCCAAGACCCCAAGAGCACAGATACGCAGTATTTT
CASSQDPKSTDTQYF
>15|-|TRBV6-2/TRBV6-3|TRBJ1-3|few
TGTGCCAGCAGTGGGGGGGGCGACTCTGGAAACACCATATATTTT
CASSGGGDSGNTIYF
>14|-|TRBV30|TRBJ1-4|many
TGTGCCTGGAGCGGGACACCAACTAATGAAAAACTGTTTTTT
CAWSGTPTNEKLFF
>12|-|TRBV29-1|TRBJ2-4|few
TGCAGCGTTGAAGATGCGGGGAACATTCAGTACTTC
CSVEDAGNIQYF
>15|-|TRBV6-5|TRBJ1-4|few
TGTGCCAGCAGTTACAACCGGTTAACTAATGAAAAACTGTTTTTT
CASSYNRLTNEKLFF
>15|-|TRBV5-4|TRBJ1-5|few
TGTGCCAGCAGCTGGAGGATCAGGTTTGGTCAGCCCCAGCATTTT
CASSWRIRFGQPQHF
>14|TRBD2|TRBV20-1|TRBJ2-1|many
TGCAGTGCTCCTACTAGCGGGATCCGATGGGAGCAGTTCTTC
CSAPTSGIRWEQFF
>19|TRBD2|TRBV9|TRBJ2-5|-
TGTGCCAGCAGCGTATCAGTAGGACTAGCGGGACGTGGGCAAGAGACCCAGTACTTC
CASSVSVGLAGRGQETQYF
>17|TRBD2|TRBV4-3|TRBJ2-3|-
TGCGCCAGCAGCCAAGAAGCACTAGCGGCTAGCACAGATACGCAGTATTTT
CASSQEALAASTDTQYF
>16|TRBD2|TRBV3-1|TRBJ2-1|many
TGTGCCAGCAGCCAAGGGGCTAGCGGAAGCTACAATGAGCAGTTCTTC
CASSQGASGSYNEQFF
>14|TRBD2|TRBV7-6|TRBJ2-7|few
TGTGCCAGCAGCTTAGGGGCGCGGGAGCCCGAGCAGTACTTC
CASSLGAREPEQYF
>14|TRBD1|TRBV6-2/TRBV6-3|TRBJ1-2|-
TGTGCCAGCACCTCTCCCGGGACAGGGAACGGCTACACCTTC
CASTSPGTGNGYTF
>15|TRBD2|TRBV5-1|TRBJ2-7|once
TGCGCCAGCAGCTTGGATCTAGCGGGAGTCTACGAGCAGTACTTC
CASSLDLAGVYEQYF
>16|TRBD1|TRBV5-6|TRBJ1-5|-
TGTGCCAGCAGTAGCCCCCAAAGGGGGCGGAATCAGCCCCAGCATTTT
CASSSPQRGRNQPQHF
>14|TRBD1|TRBV14|TRBJ2-4|-
TGTGCCAGCAGCCGCGGACAGGGTTCTTCCATTCAGTACTTC
CASSRGQGSSIQYF
>14|-|TRBV19|TRBJ2-1|many
TGTGCCAGTAGTCCCGAACTAGACAGGAATGAGCAGTTCTTC
CASSPELDRNEQFF
>14|-|TRBV6-1|TRBJ2-1|-
TGTGCCAGCAGCGTCGGGACCGGCTGGATTGAGCAGTTCTTC
CASSVGTGWIEQFF
>18|-|TRBV7-2|TRBJ1-4|few
TGTGCCAGCAGCTTAGCGTGGCAGGGGCGGTCCACTAATGAAAGACTGTTTTTT
CASSLAWQGRSTNERLFF
>14|-|TRBV19|TRBJ2-1|few
TGTGCCAGTAGTATCACGGACTATCACAATGAGCAGTTCTTC
CASSITDYHNEQFF
>16|-|TRBV7-9|TRBJ2-3|many
TGTGCCAGCAGCTCCCGGCTAGCTCGGTCCATCGATACGCAGTATTTT
CASSSRLARSIDTQYF
>15|-|TRBV5-6|TRBJ2-7|-
TGTGCCAGCAGCTTTGACGGGGCAGGCTCCTACGAGCAGTACTTC
CASSFDGAGSYEQYF
>13|-|TRBV7-3|TRBJ2-1|many
TGTGCCAGCAGCTTCACCCGGGACTCCCGGGAGTTCTTC
CASSFTRDSREFF
>14|-|TRBV29-1|TRBJ2-3|few
TGCAGCGTTGTTTCTCCCACCCCCACAGATACGCAGTATTTT
CSVVSPTPTDTQYF
>20|TRBD1|TRBV7-2|TRBJ1-2|few
TGTGCCAGCAGCCGTCTGCCGGGACAGGGGGCGCTTTATGAGAGCTATGGCTACACCTTC
CASSRLPGQGALYESYGYTF
>16|-|TRBV10-3|TRBJ2-2|-
TGTGCCATCAGTGATGATGCCGTCCAGATGCCCGGGGAGCTGTTTTTT
CAISDDAVQMPGELFF
>15|-|TRBV4-1|TRBJ1-3|-
TGCGCCAGCAGCCAAGTGGGGAACTCTGGAAACACCATATATTTT
CASSQVGNSGNTIYF
>14|-|TRBV3-1|TRBJ2-7|few
TGTGCCAGCAGCCAGAGGACAGAACTCTACGAGCAGTACTTC
CASSQRTELYEQYF
>16|TRBD2|TRBV11-2|TRBJ2-5|many
TGTGCCAGCAGCTTAGCGGGATTAGCGGGACAAGAGACCCAGTACTTC
CASSLAGLAGQETQYF
>12|-|TRBV28|TRBJ2-5|few
TGTGCCAGCGGCGAAGCGACCGAGACCCAGTACTTC
CASGEATETQYF
>14|-|TRBV7-9|TRBJ2-7|many
TGTGCCAGCAGCTTAAGTCACCCGGGGGACGAGCAGTACTTC
CASSLSHPGDEQYF
>14|TRBD1|TRBV6-1|TRBJ1-5|many
TGTGCCAGCAGTGTAACAGGGGACAATCAGCCCCAGCATTTT
CASSVTGDNQPQHF
>15|-|TRBV14|TRBJ2-7|-
TGTGCCAGCAGCCAAGGTTGGCGGAGCTCCTACGAGCAGTACTTC
CASSQGWRSSYEQYF
>15|-|TRBV7-2|TRBJ2-1|-
TGTGCCAGCAGCTTAGAGGCTGGCTTTAACAATGAGCAGTTCTTC
CASSLEAGFNNEQFF
>15|TRBD1|TRBV14|TRBJ2-1|many
TGTGCCAGCAGCCAAAGACAGGGCTCCTACAATGAGCAGTTCTTC
CASSQRQGSYNEQFF
>14|-|TRBV10-3|TRBJ2-7|many
TGTGCCATCAGTGAGAGGCAGGGGAGGTACGAGCAGTACTTC
CAISERQGRYEQYF
>11|-|TRBV4-1|TRBJ1-4|few
TGCGCCAGCAGCCAAAACAGAAAACTGTTTTTT
CASSQNRKLFF
>18|TRBD2|TRBV10-3|TRBJ2-1|-
TGTGCCATCAGTGATCCTAGCGGGAGGGCATCTGGGGACAATGAGCAGTTCTTC
CAISDPSGRASGDNEQFF
>18|TRBD2|TRBV20-1|TRBJ2-5|-
TGCAGTGCTAGAGATGCCGGGACTAGCGGGGCTTACCAAGAGACCCAGTACTTC
CSARDAGTSGAYQETQYF
>14|-|TRBV7-9|TRBJ2-2|many
TGTGCCAGCAGCTTAGGAGTTTACACCGGGGAGCTGTTTTTT
CASSLGVYTGELFF
>12|-|TRBV28|TRBJ1-4|many
TGTGCCAGCGCAGCCAGTGGAGAAAAACTGTTTTTT
CASAASGEKLFF